The 13 T cell receptor beta chains presented below share a single source sample, sequenced in a study of T cells in Graves' hyperthyroidism and ophthalmopathy. TCR beta CDR3 regions were amplified from RNA transcripts. Carried out on the TCR CDR3, a first-round RT-PCR used the HTBI primer set. Using its own MiXCR run on the multiplex PCR reads, TCRdb lists one record per CDR3 protein. The sample holds around 340,000 distinct CDR3 sequences, 16% seen once. Input material: blood. The receptors were sampled from a man aged 25 to 40 with Graves' hyperthyroidism.

This clonotype was counted many times. This chain joins TRBV7-3 and TRBJ2-1; no firm D call. CDR1 is SGHTA and CDR2 is FQGTGA in the germline V gene. The CDR3 extends over 15 amino acids. V lost 5 bases, J lost 0 bases, and 11 bases lay in between. CDR3 region: CASSLLAVSYNEQFF. CDR3 nucleotides: TGTGCCAGCAGCCTCTTGGCGGTCTCCTACAATGAGCAGTTCTTC.

The chain joins TRBV30 to TRBJ1-6; no clear D. The germline V and J ends were trimmed by 0 bases and 9 bases, with 9 bases remaining between them. This CDR3 has 13 amino acids. Germline V gives CDR1 GTSNPN, CDR2 SVGIG (reference sequence). CDR3 sequence (DNA): TGTGCCTGGAGTGTGGAGGAGAGTTCACCCCTCCACTTT. This codes for CAWSVEESSPLHF.

Worth noting for this clonotype: One end of the junction is discordant with germline, which a read error may explain. This rearrangement joins TRBV13 to TRBJ2-7; 8 bases are a match to TRBD2. The CDR3 has 16 amino acids. Per the germline V gene, CDR1 is PRHDT and CDR2 is FYEKMQ (reference sequence). The CDR3 region has the DNA TGTGCCGGCAGCTTAGATCAAGGTAGCGGGACATACGAGCAGTACTTC. Amino acids: CAGSLDQGSGTYEQYF.

This clonotype was detected many times. The chain has TRBV12-3 or TRBV12-4 and TRBJ1-5, with a tentative D call TRBD1 (6 bases). V was clipped by 5 bases and J by 5 bases, with 10 bases between them. The length of the CDR3 is 13 residues. Written as DNA, the CDR3 is TGTGCCAGCAGTGGGGGCCCGGATCAGCCCCAGCATTTT. Its translation is CASSGGPDQPQHF.

This clonotype was seen a few times. The rearrangement uses TRBV27 and TRBJ1-2; D perhaps matches TRBD1 (5 bases). V lost 10 bases, J lost 5 bases, and 23 bases lay in between. This CDR3 has 15 residues. Germline lookup yields CDR1 MNHEY and CDR2 SMNVEV (reference sequence). CDR3 region: CATRGDSQRFYGYTF. The CDR3, as DNA: TGTGCCACGCGAGGGGATTCTCAGAGATTTTATGGCTACACCTTC.

Turning to this clonotype: Given a much more abundant clone one base away, this may be a read error. The V and J genes are TRBV27 and TRBJ2-2, with 14 bases lining up with TRBD2. CDR1 is MNHEY, CDR2 SMNVEV, per germline (reference sequence). The length of the CDR3 is 18 residues. In DNA form, the CDR3 reads TGTGCCAGCAGTTATAGAGGACTAGCGGGAGGAGGGCCCGGGAAGCTGTTTTTT. Amino acids: CASSYRGLAGGGPGKLFF.

This clonotype was counted many times. The chain links TRBV27 to TRBJ2-1, with a weak D call TRBD1 (6 bases). Germline V lookup: CDR1 MNHEY, CDR2 SMNVEV (reference sequence). The CDR3 is 14 amino acids. Between the trimmed V and J ends, which lost 8 bases and 4 bases, there was a span of 15 bases. CDR3: CASHTQGQYNEQFF. The CDR3 DNA follows: TGTGCCAGCCATACTCAGGGGCAGTACAATGAGCAGTTCTTC.

In this sample, this clonotype turned up a few times. This CDR3 is CASSTDRGSPLHF. The CDR3 coding sequence is TGTGCCAGCAGCACAGACAGGGGTTCACCCCTCCACTTT. This chain uses TRBV7-2 with TRBJ1-6, with 8 bases that match TRBD1. Germline loops: CDR1 SGHTA, CDR2 FQGNSA. CDR3 length: 13 residues. V shed 5 bases and J 9 bases; nucleotides not matched to a gene: 3.

This clonotype was recorded many times. The rearrangement links TRBV5-6 to TRBJ2-7; 8 nucleotides line up with TRBD1. Trimming cost V 4 bases and J 3 bases; bases outside gene matches: 6. The CDR3 spans 14 residues. Germline loops: CDR1 SGHDT, CDR2 YYEEEE. The CDR3 bases are TGTGCCAGCAGCCCCCCGGACAGGGACTACGAGCAGTACTTC. Translated, it gives CASSPPDRDYEQYF.

The gene calls are TRBV4-1 and TRBJ1-5, with TRBD1 as a possible D gene (6 bases). Trimming removed 3 bases at V and 4 bases at J, with 19 bases between. Germline CDR1 and CDR2: MGHRA and YSYEKL. This CDR3 is 17 amino acids long. In nucleotides, the CDR3 is TGCGCCAGCAGCCACAAGGGGGGTAAAACGGCAAATCAGCCCCAGCATTTT. Protein: CASSHKGGKTANQPQHF.

This clonotype came up a few times. The rearrangement links TRBV3-1 to TRBJ2-3, with D possibly being TRBD2 (6 bases). This CDR3 has 17 residues. The ends were cut back, 0 bases at V and 4 bases at J, with 17 bases in the middle. Germline V gene lookup returns CDR1 LGHDT and CDR2 YNNKEL (reference sequence). The CDR3 sequence is CASSQDPSGYFADTQYF. In nucleotides, the CDR3 is TGTGCCAGCAGCCAAGATCCGAGCGGGTATTTCGCAGATACGCAGTATTTT.

This clonotype was seen at least ten times. This chain connects TRBV5-1 to TRBJ2-7; 7 nucleotides line up with TRBD1. V lost 0 bases and J lost 3; bases outside the gene matches: 12. The CDR3 is 17 residues long. Germline CDR1 reads SGHRS; CDR2 reads YFSETQ. CDR3 loop: CASSLALSQGRSYEQYF. For the CDR3, the DNA is TGCGCCAGCAGCTTGGCCCTATCACAGGGGAGAAGCTACGAGCAGTACTTC. Filled out from reference TRBV5-1 and TRBJ2-7, the complete variable domain reads KAGVTQTPRYLIKTRGQQVTLSCSPISGHRSVSWYQQTPGQGLQFLFEYFSETQRNKGNFPGRFSGRQFSNSRSEMNVSTLELGDSALYLCASSLALSQGRSYEQYFGPGTRLTVT.

This clonotype has at least ten counts. The junction does not match germline at one end; this may be a read error. This chain connects TRBV7-7 to TRBJ2-1; possible D gene TRBD2, 6 bases. CDR1 and CDR2 from the germline V gene are SSHAT and FNYEAQ (reference sequence). This CDR3 contains 14 residues. The CDR3 reads CASSFGDSSNEQFF. In DNA, the CDR3 is TGTGCTAGCAGCTTTGGGGACTCTTCCAATGAGCAGTTCTTC. The whole variable domain, filled in from reference TRBV7-7 and TRBJ2-1, reads GAGVSQSPRYKVTKRGQDVTLRCDPISSHATLYWYQQALGQGPEFLTYFNYEAQPDKSGLPSDRFSAERPEGSISTLTIQRTEQRDSAMYRCASSFGDSSNEQFFGPGTRLTVL.